The 30 T cell receptor beta chains presented below share a single source sample, sequenced in a study of beta chain features in type 1 diabetes. The whole isolated RNA underwent reverse transcription, so sequencing captured expressed TCRB transcripts. Data came from immunoSEQ multiplex PCR; TCRdb stores just in-frame clones and leaves some out. The data show hundreds of thousands of clones, with 13% to 15% seen just once and 0.025% to 0.03% held by the top ten. What was sequenced was naive CD4+ T cells from blood. These receptors all stem from a woman between 40 and 50 years old in good health.

This chain uses TRBV5-1 with TRBJ2-3; D not resolved. The CDR3 runs to 17 residues. V lost 0 bases, J lost 0 bases, and 14 bases lay in between. CDR1 and CDR2 (germline): SGHRS, YFSETQ. The CDR3 here is CASSLERSPLSTDTQYF. The DNA for the CDR3 is TGCGCCAGCAGCTTGGAACGGAGCCCACTTAGCACAGATACGCAGTATTTT.

This clone was counted between two and nine times. The rearrangement uses TRBV19 and TRBJ2-5; the match to TRBD2 covers 12 bases. CDR3 size: 14 residues. V lost 7 bases and J lost 5; bases outside the gene matches: 5. CDR1 and CDR2 (germline): LNHDA, SQIVND (reference sequence). CDR3 nucleotide sequence: TGTGCCAGTAATGGACTAGCGGGGAGGGAGACCCAGTACTTC. Translation gives CASNGLAGRETQYF.

V and J are TRBV6-1 and TRBJ1-5; TRBD1 aligns across 8 bases. The germline gives CDR1 MNHNS, CDR2 SASEGT. After removal of 4 bases from V and 2 bases from J, the junction contained 10 bases not matched to a gene. The CDR3 covers 17 residues. The CDR3 here is CASSAATGVRGNQPQHF. The CDR3 DNA reads as TGTGCCAGCAGTGCGGCGACAGGGGTGAGGGGCAATCAGCCCCAGCATTTT.

The chain combines TRBV19 with TRBJ2-5; 10 bases match TRBD1. Germline values: CDR1 LNHDA, CDR2 SQIVND (reference sequence). V gave up 5 bases and J gave up 5 bases; unmatched junction bases: 8. CDR3 length: 15 residues. The chain's CDR3 is CASSSPDRGVETQYF. The DNA for the CDR3 is TGTGCCAGTAGTTCTCCGGACAGGGGGGTGGAGACCCAGTACTTC.

V usage is TRBV7-2 and J usage is TRBJ1-5; D is undetermined. V was trimmed by 2 bases and J by 7 bases, leaving 12 bases between them. The CDR3 is made up of 14 amino acids. From germline, CDR1 is SGHTA and CDR2 FQGNSA. CDR3 in amino acids: CASSLSTREQPQHF. The CDR3 region has the DNA TGTGCCAGCAGCTTATCCACTAGAGAGCAGCCCCAGCATTTT.

This chain connects TRBV5-6 to TRBJ2-5, with 8 nucleotides matching TRBD2. Germline V CDR1 and CDR2: SGHDT, YYEEEE. The length of the CDR3 is 15 residues. V was pared by 6 bases and J by 1 base, with 8 bases of the junction left unmatched. This CDR3 reads CASIDAGGLQETQYF. The CDR3 DNA follows: TGTGCCAGCATCGATGCGGGGGGACTCCAAGAGACCCAGTACTTC.

Worth noting for this clone: At one end, the junction sequence differs from germline, possibly due to a read error. The chain is built from TRBV7-7 and TRBJ2-1, with 14 positions matching TRBD2. Germline V gene lookup returns CDR1 SSHAT and CDR2 FNYEAQ (reference sequence). CDR3 size: 15 residues. Here the CDR3 DNA reads TGTGCTAGCAGCTCAGGACTAGCGGGGGGTAGTGAGCAGTTCTTC. Its protein is CASSSGLAGGSEQFF.

This chain joins TRBV9 and TRBJ2-1, with D possibly TRBD1 on 5 matching bases. This CDR3 is built from 13 residues. Looked up from germline, CDR1 is SGDLS and CDR2 is YYNGEE. V gave up 4 bases and J gave up 9 bases, with 14 bases separating them. CDR3 sequence reads: CASSFGGAGEQFF. For the CDR3, the DNA is TGTGCCAGCAGCTTTGGTGGGGCAGGTGAGCAGTTCTTC.

The chain is built from TRBV4-1 and TRBJ2-2; the D gene is possibly TRBD1 (6 bases). The germline V gene has CDR1 MGHRA and CDR2 YSYEKL. Deletions cut 1 base from V and 5 bases from J, with 14 bases between. CDR3 length: 16 residues. CDR3 amino acids: CASSQGQGKNTGELFF. CDR3 coding DNA: TGCGCCAGCAGCCAAGGTCAGGGGAAAAATACCGGGGAGCTGTTTTTT.

This clone was seen only a few times. The chain employs TRBV18 and TRBJ1-6; 8 positions agree with TRBD1. CDR1 is KGHSH and CDR2 is LQKENI in the germline V gene. The CDR3 is 15 amino acids. The J segment lost 10 bases and the V segment lost 3 bases, leaving 8 bases of the junction unmatched. This chain's CDR3 is CASSPPTGEYSPLHF. The CDR3 DNA reads as TGTGCCAGCTCACCTCCGACAGGGGAGTACTCACCCCTCCACTTT.

The table lists this clone with a few counts. V and J are TRBV7-2 and TRBJ2-1; 7 bases are shared with TRBD1. The CDR3 spans 14 residues. Per the germline V gene, CDR1 is SGHTA and CDR2 is FQGNSA. V lost 0 bases and J lost 6; bases outside the gene matches: 2. This CDR3 is CASSLAAGGNEQFF. CDR3 in DNA: TGTGCCAGCAGCTTAGCGGCAGGGGGCAATGAGCAGTTCTTC.

This clone was seen only a few times. The chain carries TRBV5-8 and TRBJ1-1, with 7 bases matching TRBD1. With 4 bases clipped from V and 4 bases from J, the junction kept 13 bases outside the gene matches. This CDR3 is 16 amino acids long. Germline V gives CDR1 SGHTS, CDR2 YDEGEE. The CDR3 DNA follows: TGTGCCAGCAGCCTGGACAGGAGTCGAGTGGGCACTGAAGCTTTCTTT. This sequence encodes CASSLDRSRVGTEAFF.

The J gene is TRBJ2-3, the V gene TRBV7-2; the D is unclear. The CDR3 runs to 15 residues. CDR1 and CDR2 (germline): SGHTA, FQGNSA. The V end lost 6 bases, the J end lost 0 bases, and 13 bases lay between the germline ends. In DNA, the CDR3 is TGTGCCAGCAGTCTAACTTCATCTAGCACAGATACGCAGTATTTT. Protein sequence: CASSLTSSSTDTQYF.

The chain carries TRBV2 and TRBJ2-1; 7 nucleotides agree with TRBD1. CDR3 length equals 11 residues. Unmatched junction bases numbered 2, after V lost 11 bases and J lost 4 bases. The germline V gene encodes CDR1 SNHLY and CDR2 FYNNEI. CDR3 DNA sequence: TGTGCCGGGGGACAGTACAATGAGCAGTTCTTC. This sequence encodes CAGGQYNEQFF.

The chain uses TRBV20-1 and TRBJ2-5; no firm D call. Trimming pared 6 bases from V and 5 bases from J, leaving 10 bases between. The length of the CDR3 is 11 residues. CDR1 and CDR2 from the germline V gene are DFQATT and SNEGSKA (reference sequence). CDR3 loop: CSARPVETQYF. The CDR3 DNA sequence: TGCAGTGCCCGCCCGGTGGAGACCCAGTACTTC.

This clone was counted a few times. This rearrangement joins TRBV2 to TRBJ1-1; 10 bases are shared with TRBD1. The V gene's germline CDR1 is SNHLY and CDR2 FYNNEI. After removal of 4 bases from V and 3 bases from J, the junction contained 2 bases not matched to a gene. There are 14 residues in the CDR3. CDR3 DNA: TGTGCCAGCAGTGGGGACAGGGGCCACACTGAAGCTTTCTTT. It specifies CASSGDRGHTEAFF.

The chain recombines TRBV13 with TRBJ1-2; TRBD1 aligns across 11 bases. The CDR3 has 14 amino acids. V lost 5 bases, J lost 7 bases, and 6 bases stayed unmatched. Germline-derived CDR1 and CDR2 are PRHDT and FYEKMQ (reference sequence). The CDR3 reads CASSPGQGAFGYTF. The CDR3 DNA sequence: TGTGCCAGCAGCCCTGGACAGGGGGCTTTTGGCTACACCTTC.

This clone was found a few times. The DNA is omitted, as the CDR3 cannot be located on it reliably, and the CDR3 follows TCRdb's listing. J is TRBJ1-3 and V is TRBV15. Germline CDR1 and CDR2: LNHNV and YYDKDF (reference sequence). Both ends counted, the CDR3 spans 17 residues. The chain's CDR3 is CATRRAGGTRSGNTIYF.

The V and J genes are TRBV21-1 and TRBJ2-7; the table's TRBD1 call for D was not verified on the DNA. TRBV21-1 is an annotated pseudogene. This CDR3 spans 17 amino acids. CDR3 sequence (DNA): TGTGCCAGCAGCAAACTAATTAACAGAGAACCTCCCTACGAGCAGTACTTC. Translating gives CASSKLINREPPYEQYF.

This clone was detected only a few times. The chain carries TRBV7-9 and TRBJ2-3; tentative D call: TRBD2 (5 bases). The germline gives CDR1 SEHNR, CDR2 FQNEAQ (reference sequence). V was cut by 5 bases and J by 2 bases, with 11 bases left in between. The CDR3 has 14 amino acids. CDR3 loop: CASSPRLNTDTQYF. The DNA for the CDR3 is TGTGCCAGCAGCCCGCGACTAAACACAGATACGCAGTATTTT.

V gene TRBV5-1 combines with J gene TRBJ2-7; D gene uncertain. V shed 0 bases and J shed 2 bases, with 12 bases lying between them. This CDR3 region has 15 residues. The germline V gene encodes CDR1 SGHRS and CDR2 YFSETQ. As DNA, the CDR3 is TGCGCCAGCAGCTTGGATGCTGGGCAGGCCTACGAGCAGTACTTC. Protein product: CASSLDAGQAYEQYF.

The V call is TRBV28, the J call TRBJ1-2, with TRBD1 matching 10 bases. Germline CDR1 is MDHEN and CDR2 is SYDVKM. The CDR3 is made up of 14 amino acids. V lost 8 bases to trimming and J lost 6 bases; unmatched junction nucleotides: 9. The CDR3 DNA reads as TGTGCCAGCTCCCCGGGACAGGGGACAGATGGCTACACCTTC. It is translated as CASSPGQGTDGYTF.

The rearrangement uses TRBV9 and TRBJ1-3; 7 bases map to TRBD1. Germline V gives CDR1 SGDLS, CDR2 YYNGEE. The CDR3 extends over 18 amino acids. V lost 2 bases, J lost 0 bases, and 11 bases stayed unmatched. For the CDR3, the DNA is TGTGCCAGCAGCGTCGCCCCCCTACAGGGGACCTCTGGAAACACCATATATTTT. Its translation is CASSVAPLQGTSGNTIYF.

The V call is TRBV7-2, the J call TRBJ2-1; 7 bases are a match to TRBD2. This CDR3 region has 13 residues. J gave up 6 bases and V 1 base, and 0 bases lay outside the gene matches. CDR1 is SGHTA, CDR2 FQGNSA, per germline. The CDR3: CASSLGLANEQFF. CDR3 sequence (DNA): TGTGCCAGCAGCTTAGGACTAGCCAATGAGCAGTTCTTC.

This clone has only a few counts. The V gene is TRBV29-1, the J gene TRBJ2-5; 10 bases align to TRBD1. The V segment lost 6 bases and the J segment 4 bases; nucleotides outside the gene matches: 8. This CDR3 contains 14 residues. Germline lookup yields CDR1 SQVTM and CDR2 ANQGSEA. CDR3 amino acids: CSVRDRGGIETQYF. The CDR3 bases are TGCAGCGTAAGGGACAGGGGAGGAATAGAGACCCAGTACTTC.

This chain links TRBV10-3 with TRBJ1-5, with 9 bases aligning to TRBD1. V lost 5 bases and J lost 6; bases outside the gene matches: 2. The CDR3 runs to 13 residues. Germline CDR1 and CDR2: ENHRY and SYGVKD. In nucleotides, the CDR3 is TGTGCCATCAGTCCGGGACAGGGTCAGCCCCAGCATTTT. This codes for CAISPGQGQPQHF.

The chain couples TRBV6-5 to TRBJ1-1; the D is unclear. V lost 1 base to trimming and J lost 4 bases, with 16 bases between them. The CDR3 totals 16 residues. Per germline, CDR1 MNHEY and CDR2 SVGAGI. This chain's CDR3 is CASSYFSSGPVTEAFF. The CDR3 DNA reads TGTGCCAGCAGTTACTTCTCCTCTGGGCCGGTCACTGAAGCTTTCTTT.

The gene calls are TRBV7-2 and TRBJ2-5, with 8 bases fitting TRBD1. Trimming at V came to 6 bases and at J to 5 bases, leaving 8 bases not matched to a gene. This CDR3 has 14 amino acids. Germline V CDR1 and CDR2: SGHTA, FQGNSA. As DNA, the CDR3 is TGTGCCAGCAGGCACCAGGGGGCAGGGGAGACCCAGTACTTC. It encodes CASRHQGAGETQYF.

The rearrangement links TRBV27 to TRBJ1-5; D perhaps matches TRBD1 (6 bases). V lost 3 bases and J lost 3, with 9 bases in between. CDR1 MNHEY and CDR2 SMNVEV come from the germline V gene (reference sequence). The CDR3 consists of 14 residues. As DNA, the CDR3 is TGTGCCAGCAGTTTCCGGGACAACAATCAGCCCCAGCATTTT. It translates to CASSFRDNNQPQHF.

This clone occurred many times. The genes are TRBV29-1 and TRBJ2-5, with TRBD2 as a possible D gene (6 bases). This CDR3 spans 14 amino acids. The germline V gene encodes CDR1 SQVTM and CDR2 ANQGSEA. Trimming took 3 bases from V and 2 from J, leaving 13 bases between them. CDR3 in amino acids: CSVEKGGVQETQYF. In DNA form, the CDR3 reads TGCAGCGTTGAGAAAGGCGGGGTACAAGAGACCCAGTACTTC. The full variable domain, rest sourced from reference TRBV29-1 and TRBJ2-5, is SAVISQKPSRDICQRGTSLTIQCQVDSQVTMMFWYRQQPGQSLTLIATANQGSEATYESGFVIDKFPISRPNLTFSTLTVSNMSPEDSSIYLCSVEKGGVQETQYFGPGTRLLVL.